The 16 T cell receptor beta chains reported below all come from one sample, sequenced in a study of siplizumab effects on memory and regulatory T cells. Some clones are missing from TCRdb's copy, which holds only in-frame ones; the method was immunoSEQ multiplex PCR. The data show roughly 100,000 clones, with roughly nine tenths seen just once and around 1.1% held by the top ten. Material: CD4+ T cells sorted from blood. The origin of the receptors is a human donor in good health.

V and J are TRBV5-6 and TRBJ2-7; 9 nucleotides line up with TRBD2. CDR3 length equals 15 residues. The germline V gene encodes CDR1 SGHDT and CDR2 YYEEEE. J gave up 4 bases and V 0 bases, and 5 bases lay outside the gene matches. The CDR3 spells CASSLVSGSGYEQYF. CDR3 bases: TGTGCCAGCAGCTTGGTTAGCGGGAGTGGGTACGAGCAGTACTTC.

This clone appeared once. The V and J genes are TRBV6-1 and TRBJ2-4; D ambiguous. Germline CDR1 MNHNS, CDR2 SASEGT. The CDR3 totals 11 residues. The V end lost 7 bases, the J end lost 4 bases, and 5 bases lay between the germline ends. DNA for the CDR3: TGTGCCAGCATGGGAAAAAACATTCAGTACTTC. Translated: CASMGKNIQYF.

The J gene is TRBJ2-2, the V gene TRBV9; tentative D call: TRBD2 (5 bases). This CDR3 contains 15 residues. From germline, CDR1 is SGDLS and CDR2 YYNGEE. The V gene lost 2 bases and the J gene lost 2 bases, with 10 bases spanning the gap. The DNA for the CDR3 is TGTGCCAGCAGCGTCGAGGGAATAAACACCGGGGAGCTGTTTTTT. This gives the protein CASSVEGINTGELFF.

The CDR3 DNA reads TGCAGCGTTGTCGGGACTAGCGGAGGCACAGATACGCAGTATTTT. The encoded protein is CSVVGTSGGTDTQYF. This chain connects TRBV29-1 to TRBJ2-3; 11 bases agree with TRBD2. Germline lookup yields CDR1 SQVTM and CDR2 ANQGSEA. V shed 4 bases and J 1 base; nucleotides not matched to a gene: 4. The CDR3 runs 15 residues.

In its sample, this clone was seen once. The CDR3 DNA sequence: TGTGCCAGCAGTTTACTGGGCGTAGGTCAGCCCCAGCATTTT. The encoded protein is CASSLLGVGQPQHF. V usage is TRBV27 and J usage is TRBJ1-5; D not certain. Germline values: CDR1 MNHEY, CDR2 SMNVEV (reference sequence). The CDR3 extends over 14 amino acids. V lost 2 bases, J lost 6 bases, and 11 bases lay in between.

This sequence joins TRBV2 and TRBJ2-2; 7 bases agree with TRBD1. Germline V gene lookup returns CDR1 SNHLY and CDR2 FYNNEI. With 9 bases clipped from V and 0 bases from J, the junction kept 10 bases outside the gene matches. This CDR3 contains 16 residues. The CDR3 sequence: CARQGLVGANTGELFF. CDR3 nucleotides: TGTGCCAGACAGGGGCTGGTCGGAGCGAACACCGGGGAGCTGTTTTTT. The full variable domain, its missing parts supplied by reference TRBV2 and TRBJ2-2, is EPEVTQTPSHQVTQMGQEVILRCVPISNHLYFYWYRQILGQKVEFLVSFYNNEISEKSEIFDDQFSVERPDGSNFTLKIRSTKLEDSAMYFCARQGLVGANTGELFFGEGSRLTVL.

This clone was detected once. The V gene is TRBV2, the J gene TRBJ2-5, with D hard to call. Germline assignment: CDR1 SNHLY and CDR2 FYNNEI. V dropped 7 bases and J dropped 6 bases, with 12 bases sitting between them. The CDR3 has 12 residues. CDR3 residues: CASTGAKKTQYF. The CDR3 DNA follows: TGTGCCAGCACTGGTGCCAAGAAGACCCAGTACTTC.

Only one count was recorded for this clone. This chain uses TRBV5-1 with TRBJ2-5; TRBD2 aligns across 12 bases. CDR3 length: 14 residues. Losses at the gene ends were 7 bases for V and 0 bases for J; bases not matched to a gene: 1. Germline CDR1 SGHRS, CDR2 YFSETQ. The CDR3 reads CASGLAGNQETQYF. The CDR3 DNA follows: TGCGCCAGCGGACTAGCGGGAAACCAAGAGACCCAGTACTTC.

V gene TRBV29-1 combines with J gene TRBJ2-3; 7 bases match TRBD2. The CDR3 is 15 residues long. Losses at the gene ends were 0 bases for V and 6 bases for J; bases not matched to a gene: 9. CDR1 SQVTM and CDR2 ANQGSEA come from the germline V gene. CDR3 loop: CSVEEAPGGVDTQYF. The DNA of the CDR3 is TGCAGCGTTGAAGAAGCTCCGGGAGGAGTTGATACGCAGTATTTT.

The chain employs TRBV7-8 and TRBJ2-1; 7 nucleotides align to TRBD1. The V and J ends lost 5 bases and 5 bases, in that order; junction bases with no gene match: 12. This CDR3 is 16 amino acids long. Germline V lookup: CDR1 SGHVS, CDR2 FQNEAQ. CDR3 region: CASSPRQGPSHNEQFF. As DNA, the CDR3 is TGTGCCAGCAGCCCAAGACAGGGTCCATCTCACAATGAGCAGTTCTTC. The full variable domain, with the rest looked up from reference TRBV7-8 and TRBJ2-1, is GAGVSQSPRYKVAKRGQDVALRCDPISGHVSLFWYQQALGQGPEFLTYFQNEAQLDKSGLPSDRFFAERPEGSVSTLKIQRTQQEDSAVYLCASSPRQGPSHNEQFFGPGTRLTVL.

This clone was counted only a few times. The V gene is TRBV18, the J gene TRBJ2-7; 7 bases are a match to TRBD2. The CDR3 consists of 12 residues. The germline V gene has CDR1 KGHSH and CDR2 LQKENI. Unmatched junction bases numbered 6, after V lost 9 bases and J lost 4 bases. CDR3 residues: CASSTGGYEQYF. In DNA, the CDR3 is TGTGCCAGTTCGACGGGGGGTTACGAGCAGTACTTC.

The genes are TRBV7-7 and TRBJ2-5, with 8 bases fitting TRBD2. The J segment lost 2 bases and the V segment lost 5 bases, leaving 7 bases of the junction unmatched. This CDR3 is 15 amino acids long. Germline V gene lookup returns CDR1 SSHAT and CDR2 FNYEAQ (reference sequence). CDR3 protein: CASSPTGGLQETQYF. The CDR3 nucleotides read TGTGCCAGCAGCCCCACGGGAGGGCTTCAAGAGACCCAGTACTTC.

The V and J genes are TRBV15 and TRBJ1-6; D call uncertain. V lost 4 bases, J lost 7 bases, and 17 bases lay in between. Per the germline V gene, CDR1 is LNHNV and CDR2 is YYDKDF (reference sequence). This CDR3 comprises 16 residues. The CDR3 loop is CATSKNLVIPNSPLHF. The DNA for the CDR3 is TGTGCCACCAGCAAAAACCTAGTCATCCCAAATTCACCCCTCCACTTT.

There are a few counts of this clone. CDR3 protein: CASSIRETTNEKLFF. DNA for the CDR3: TGTGCCAGTAGTATACGGGAAACCACTAATGAAAAACTGTTTTTT. The chain joins TRBV19 to TRBJ1-4; D ambiguous. CDR1 is LNHDA, CDR2 SQIVND, per germline (reference sequence). The CDR3 has 15 residues. V was clipped by 2 bases and J by 2 bases, with 9 bases between them.

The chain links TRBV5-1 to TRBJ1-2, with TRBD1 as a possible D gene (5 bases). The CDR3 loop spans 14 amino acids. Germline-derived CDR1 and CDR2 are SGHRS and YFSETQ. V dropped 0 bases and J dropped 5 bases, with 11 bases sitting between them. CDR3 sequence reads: CASSLEQGLYGYTF. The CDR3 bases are TGCGCCAGCAGCTTGGAGCAGGGTCTTTATGGCTACACCTTC.

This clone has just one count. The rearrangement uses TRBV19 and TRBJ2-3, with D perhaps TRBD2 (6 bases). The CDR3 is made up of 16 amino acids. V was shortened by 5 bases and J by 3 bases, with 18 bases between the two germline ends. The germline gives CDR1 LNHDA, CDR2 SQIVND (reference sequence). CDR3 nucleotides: TGTGCCAGTAGTGAAACAGCTACTAGCATTACAGATACGCAGTATTTT. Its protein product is CASSETATSITDTQYF. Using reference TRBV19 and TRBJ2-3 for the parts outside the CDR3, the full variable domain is DGGITQSPKYLFRKEGQNVTLSCEQNLNHDAMYWYRQDPGQGLRLIYYSQIVNDFQKGDIAEGYSVSREKKESFPLTVTSAQKNPTAFYLCASSETATSITDTQYFGPGTRLTVL.